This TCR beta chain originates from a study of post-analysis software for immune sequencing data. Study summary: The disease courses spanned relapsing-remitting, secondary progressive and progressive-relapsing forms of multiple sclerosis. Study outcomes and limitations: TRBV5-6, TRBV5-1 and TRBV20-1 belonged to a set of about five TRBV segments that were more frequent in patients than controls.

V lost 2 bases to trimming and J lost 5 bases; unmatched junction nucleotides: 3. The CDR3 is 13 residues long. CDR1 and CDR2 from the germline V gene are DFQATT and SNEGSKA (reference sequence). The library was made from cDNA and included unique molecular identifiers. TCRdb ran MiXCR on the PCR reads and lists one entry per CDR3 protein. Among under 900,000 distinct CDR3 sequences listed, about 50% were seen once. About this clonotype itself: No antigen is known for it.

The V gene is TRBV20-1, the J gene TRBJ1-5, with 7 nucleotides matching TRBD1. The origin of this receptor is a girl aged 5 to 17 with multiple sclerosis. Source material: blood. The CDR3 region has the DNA TGCAGTGCTAGAAGGGACAGATATCAGCCCCAGCATTTT. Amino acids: CSARRDRYQPQHF.